The following is a T cell receptor (beta chain) sequence with its context. Its antigen remains unidentified. This record belongs to a study of T-cell memory formation after mild COVID-19. Study in general: The TCR clusters were mostly specific to one donor. Study-level points and caveats: Contracting clones from day 15 to 85 had balanced CD4/CD8; later expanders favoured CD4+. Detection of some responders pre-infection suggested pre-existing cross-reactive memory T cells participated. CD4+ contracting clones were found mainly in CM and EM, and CD8+ ones in EMRA.

Each CDR3 protein is one row after TCRdb ran MiXCR on the 5' RACE reads. The sample contains fewer than 250,000 distinct CDR3 sequences, around 26% of which appear only once. Germline V CDR1 and CDR2: MGHRA, YSYEKL. Trimming pared 4 bases from V and 2 bases from J, leaving 15 bases between. The length of the CDR3 is 17 residues. This rearrangement joins TRBV4-1 to TRBJ2-6; a possible D gene is TRBD1 (7 bases). This clonotype was sampled from an adult woman who had mild COVID-19 (a few samples of this study predate the infection). Cell type and time point are not known. Sequencing was performed on PBMCs or a T cell subset sorted from them (not recorded which). The CDR3 region has the DNA TGCGCCAGCAGCCTCCGACAGGGAGGAACTGGGGCCAACGTCCTGACTTTC. Translating it yields CASSLRQGGTGANVLTF.